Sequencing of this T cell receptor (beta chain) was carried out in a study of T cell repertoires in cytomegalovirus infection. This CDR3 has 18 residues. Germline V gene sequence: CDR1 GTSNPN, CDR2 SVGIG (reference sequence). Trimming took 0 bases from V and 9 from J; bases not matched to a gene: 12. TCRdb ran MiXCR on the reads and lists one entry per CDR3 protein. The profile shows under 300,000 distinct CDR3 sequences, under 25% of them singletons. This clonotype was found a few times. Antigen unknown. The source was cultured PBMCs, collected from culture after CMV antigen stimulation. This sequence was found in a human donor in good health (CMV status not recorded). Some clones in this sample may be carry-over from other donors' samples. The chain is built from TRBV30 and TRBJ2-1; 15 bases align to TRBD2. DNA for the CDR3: TGTGCCTGGAGTGTTTCGACCCGGACTAGCGGGAGGGCCTTTGAGCAGTTCTTC. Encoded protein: CAWSVSTRTSGRAFEQFF.